This T cell receptor (beta chain) was sequenced during a study of cytomegalovirus exposure and HLA in healthy donors. General study results and limits: According to an earlier analysis, most TCR beta V segments yielded productive rearrangements about 90% or about 30% of the time.

The primer mix had 60 Vbeta and 13 Jbeta primers. Repertoires were generated with immunoSEQ multiplex PCR, while TCRdb's copy carries only in-frame clones and drops some. Seen here are about 140,000 clones, roughly four fifths observed once, and the top ten hold over 2%. CDR1 and CDR2 (germline): SGHRS, YFSETQ. The V segment lost 5 bases and the J segment 13 bases; nucleotides outside the gene matches: 12. The length of the CDR3 is 13 residues. Of note for this clone: What it binds is not known.

V usage is TRBV5-1 and J usage is TRBJ2-1; 7 bases match TRBD1. What was sequenced was PBMCs. The sequence was collected from a man aged 30-40 years in good health and CMV-seronegative. The chain's CDR3 is CASRPDRAGHQFF. CDR3 DNA sequence: TGCGCCAGCAGGCCTGACAGGGCCGGGCACCAGTTCTTC. Full variable domain (rest looked up from reference TRBV5-1 and TRBJ2-1): KAGVTQTPRYLIKTRGQQVTLSCSPISGHRSVSWYQQTPGQGLQFLFEYFSETQRNKGNFPGRFSGRQFSNSRSEMNVSTLELGDSALYLCASRPDRAGHQFFGPGTRLTVL.